This T cell receptor (beta chain) was obtained from a study of blood T cell repertoires in COVID-19. In the study overall: Whether acute or convalescent, the COVID-19 samples came from the United States, Italy and Spain.

Here immunoSEQ multiplex PCR was the method, and the copy in TCRdb shows in-frame clones only, minus some. The sample has a few hundred thousand clones; nearly 90% are singletons. From germline, CDR1 is SNHLY and CDR2 FYNNEI. The CDR3 has 15 residues. Between the trimmed V and J ends, which lost 2 bases and 2 bases, there was a span of 9 bases. The TCR originated in a woman aged 18-29 years with acute COVID-19. The V call is TRBV2, the J call TRBJ1-4; D is uncertain. What was sequenced was PBMCs or T cells enriched from blood (not recorded which). The chain's CDR3 is CASSEQLRTNEKLFF. The CDR3 region has the DNA TGTGCCAGCAGTGAACAGCTGAGGACTAATGAAAAACTGTTTTTT.